The T cell receptor beta chain described here comes from a study of T cell clonotyping in hematopoietic cell transplantation (dated by TCRdb to about 2021). In the study overall: The study collected roughly 150 blood samples from approximately 35 consecutive transplant recipients and their related donors. Recruitment of patients was conducted between September 2015 and January 2017, and follow-up was continued until late 2020 or death. Samples from a handful of patients were taken at acute graft-versus-host disease onset and compared with samples from patients who never developed GVHD.

The immunoSEQ assay, a bias-controlled multiplex PCR using V- and J-specific primers, was used to amplify TCR beta CDR3 regions from genomic DNA. A second PCR step added a proprietary barcode and Illumina adapter sequences to the CDR3 amplicons. CDR3 libraries were sequenced on an Illumina MiSeq instrument. Under the source paper's analysis protocol: Export and quality control were handled in immunoSEQ Analyzer 3.0, while downstream analyses relied on R Bioconductor and Immunarch. Only productive rearrangements in the normalized downsampled data set were used to calculate repertoire metrics. In the normalized cohort, clonotypes with more than 5 templates were defined as pathologically expanded. The Inverse Simpson Index was used to measure repertoire diversity. To capture all clonotypes, CMV-specificity analyses were performed on the non-normalized data set. The source is immuneACCESS, and TCRdb retained only in-frame sequences with V and J called. Part of the clones is not carried over; for the studies checked, unresolved V genes explain less than half of this, and the remainder is unexplained. V and J calls and clone size are as listed in that table; D and trimming were resolved from the DNA. For this sample there are some 8,600 clones; approximately 80% appear just once. The biggest ten clones account for under 65% of the sample.

With regard to this clone: Its antigen target is currently unknown. No per-base quality is available; no much larger clone lies one base away.

The germline V gene (reference sequence) sets CDR1 to MNHEY and CDR2 to SMNVEV. The junction shows trimming of 8 bases on V and 3 bases on J, plus 7 bases between the germline ends. Including cysteine and phenylalanine, the CDR3 has 11 amino acids. Of the read, only the CDR3 DNA is kept; its 33 bases are in frame from base 1. This sample's time point label indicates: recipient sample taken at acute GVHD onset. Blood samples were obtained from recipients approximately 28 days before transplant and at days 30, 100 and 180 after transplant. Nuclei Lysis Solution was used to extract genomic DNA from fresh or cryopreserved unfractionated peripheral blood mononuclear cells. The paper's findings and limits, for the study overall: Donor and pretransplant recipient Inverse Simpson Index values predicted broader posttransplant TCR repertoire diversity. The sample size was limited, and CD4 and CD8 repertoire contributions could not be separated because cells were not sorted. After transplant, TCR diversity in recipients dropped, and pathologically expanded clonotypes climbed progressively between day 30 and day 180. Only a small fraction of recipient repertoires overlapped donor repertoires, with over 95% appearing de novo at the given depth.

The rearrangement combines TRBV27 with TRBJ1-1; the D gene is unclear. Here the sequenced sample was PBMCs, taken at the time of graft-versus-host disease after allogeneic stem cell transplant. This TCR was recovered from a male patient aged 55-69 years who had an allogeneic stem cell transplant from an unrelated donor, so the T cells may come from the graft donor. Some clones in this sample may be carry-over from other donors' samples. The CDR3 in this case is CASRGYTEAFF. The bases are TGTGCCAGCCGCGGTTACACTGAAGCTTTCTTT.